This T cell receptor (beta chain) is drawn from a study of blood T cell repertoires in COVID-19. Generated by immunoSEQ multiplex PCR, the TCRdb table keeps only in-frame clones and is missing some. The sample lists some 200,000 clones, about 86% seen once, with over 3% in the top ten. J gave up 4 bases and V 0 bases, and 7 bases lay outside the gene matches. From germline, CDR1 is LGHNA and CDR2 YSLEER. There are 16 residues in the CDR3. Input material: PBMCs or T cells enriched from blood (not recorded which). The chain has TRBV4-3 and TRBJ1-2, with 8 bases that match TRBD1. The source is a woman between 45 and 60 years old in a cohort exposed to, infected with or recovered from COVID-19 (not recorded which). This chain's CDR3 is CASSQDLAGGPYGYTF. The CDR3 DNA is TGCGCCAGCAGCCAAGATTTAGCAGGGGGCCCCTATGGCTACACCTTC.